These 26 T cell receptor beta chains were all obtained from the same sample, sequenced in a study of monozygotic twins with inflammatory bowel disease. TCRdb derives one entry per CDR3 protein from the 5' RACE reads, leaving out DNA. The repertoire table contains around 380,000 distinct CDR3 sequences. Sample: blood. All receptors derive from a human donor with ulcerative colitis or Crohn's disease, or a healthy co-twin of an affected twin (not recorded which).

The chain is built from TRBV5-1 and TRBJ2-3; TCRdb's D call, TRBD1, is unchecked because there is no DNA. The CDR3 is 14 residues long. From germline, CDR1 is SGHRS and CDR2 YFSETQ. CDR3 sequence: CASSLGSGLDTQYF. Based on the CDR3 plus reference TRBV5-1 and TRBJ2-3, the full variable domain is KAGVTQTPRYLIKTRGQQVTLSCSPISGHRSVSWYQQTPGQGLQFLFEYFSETQRNKGNFPGRFSGRQFSNSRSEMNVSTLELGDSALYLCASSLGSGLDTQYFGPGTRLTVL.

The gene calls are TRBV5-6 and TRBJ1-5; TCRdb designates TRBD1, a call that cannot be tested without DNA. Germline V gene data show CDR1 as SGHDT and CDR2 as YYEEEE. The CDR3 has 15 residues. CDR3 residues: CASSLGGGDYQPQHF.

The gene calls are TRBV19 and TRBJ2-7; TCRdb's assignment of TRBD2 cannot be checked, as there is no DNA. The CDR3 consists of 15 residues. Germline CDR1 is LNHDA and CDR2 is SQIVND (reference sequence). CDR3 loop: CASSPRVAGGGEQYF.

This CDR3 is CASSLEYVYEQYF. J is TRBJ2-7 and V is TRBV5-1. The CDR3 covers 13 residues. Germline lookup yields CDR1 SGHRS and CDR2 YFSETQ.

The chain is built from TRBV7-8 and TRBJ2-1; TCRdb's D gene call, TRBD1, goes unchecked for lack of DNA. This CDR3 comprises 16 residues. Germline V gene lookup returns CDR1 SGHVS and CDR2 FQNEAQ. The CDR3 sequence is CASSLAFTGSYNEQFF.

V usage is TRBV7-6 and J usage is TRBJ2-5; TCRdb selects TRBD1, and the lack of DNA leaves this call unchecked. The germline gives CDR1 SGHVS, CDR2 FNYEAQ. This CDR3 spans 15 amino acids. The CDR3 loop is CASSDIPGLQETQYF.

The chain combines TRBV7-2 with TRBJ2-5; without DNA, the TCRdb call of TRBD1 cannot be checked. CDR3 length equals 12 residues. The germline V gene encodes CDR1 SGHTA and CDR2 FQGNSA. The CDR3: CASSSRGETQYF.

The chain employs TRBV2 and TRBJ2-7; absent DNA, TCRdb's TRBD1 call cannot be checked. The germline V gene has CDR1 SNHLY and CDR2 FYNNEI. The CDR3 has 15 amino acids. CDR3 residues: CASSEDRPLSYEQYF.

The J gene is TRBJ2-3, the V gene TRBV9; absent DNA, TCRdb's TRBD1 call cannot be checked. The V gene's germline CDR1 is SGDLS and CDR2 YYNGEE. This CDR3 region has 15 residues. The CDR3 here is CASSVEAGGRDTQYF.

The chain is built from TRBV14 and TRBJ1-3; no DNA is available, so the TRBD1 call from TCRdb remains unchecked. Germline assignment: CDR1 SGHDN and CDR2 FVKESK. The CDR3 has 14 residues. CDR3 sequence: CASSLQGPGNTIYF.

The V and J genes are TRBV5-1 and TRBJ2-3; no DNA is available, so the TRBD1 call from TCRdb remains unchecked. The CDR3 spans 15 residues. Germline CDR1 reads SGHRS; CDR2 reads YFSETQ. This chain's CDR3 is CASSLPTGSTDTQYF.

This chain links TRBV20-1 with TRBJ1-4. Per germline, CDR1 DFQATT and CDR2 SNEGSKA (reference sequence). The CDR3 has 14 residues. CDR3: CSAELGATGEKLFF.

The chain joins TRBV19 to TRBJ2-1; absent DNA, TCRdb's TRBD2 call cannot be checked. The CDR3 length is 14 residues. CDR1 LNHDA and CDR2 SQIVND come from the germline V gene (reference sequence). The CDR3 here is CASSAETRYNEQFF.

The CDR3 loop reads CASSYGTSGGNPYIQYF. The gene calls are TRBV6-5 and TRBJ2-4; TCRdb picks TRBD2, but there is no DNA to check that call. CDR3 length: 17 residues. In germline, CDR1 is MNHEY, CDR2 SVGAGI.

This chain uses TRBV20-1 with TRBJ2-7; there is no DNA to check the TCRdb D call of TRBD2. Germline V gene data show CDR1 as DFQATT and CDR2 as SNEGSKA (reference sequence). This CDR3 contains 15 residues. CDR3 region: CSASFSGRRSYEQYF.

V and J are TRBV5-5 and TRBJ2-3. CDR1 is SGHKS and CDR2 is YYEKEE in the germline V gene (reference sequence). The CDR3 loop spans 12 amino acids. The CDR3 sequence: CASSLDWKGPYF.

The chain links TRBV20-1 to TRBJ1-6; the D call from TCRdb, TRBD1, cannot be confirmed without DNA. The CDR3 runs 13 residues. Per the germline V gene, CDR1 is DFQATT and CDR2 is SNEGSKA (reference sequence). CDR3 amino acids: CSASRANRSPLHF.

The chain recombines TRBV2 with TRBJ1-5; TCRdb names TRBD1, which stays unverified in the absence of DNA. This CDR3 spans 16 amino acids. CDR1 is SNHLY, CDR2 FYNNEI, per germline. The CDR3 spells CASRAGTPRGDQPQHF. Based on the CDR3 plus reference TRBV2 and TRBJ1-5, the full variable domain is EPEVTQTPSHQVTQMGQEVILRCVPISNHLYFYWYRQILGQKVEFLVSFYNNEISEKSEIFDDQFSVERPDGSNFTLKIRSTKLEDSAMYFCASRAGTPRGDQPQHFGDGTRLSIL.

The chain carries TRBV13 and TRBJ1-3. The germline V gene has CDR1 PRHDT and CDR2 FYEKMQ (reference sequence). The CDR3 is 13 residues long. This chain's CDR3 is CASSLRLIGTIYF.

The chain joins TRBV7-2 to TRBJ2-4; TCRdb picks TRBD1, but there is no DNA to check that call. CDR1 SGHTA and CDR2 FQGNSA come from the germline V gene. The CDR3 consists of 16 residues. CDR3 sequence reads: CASESGGQGAKNIQYF.

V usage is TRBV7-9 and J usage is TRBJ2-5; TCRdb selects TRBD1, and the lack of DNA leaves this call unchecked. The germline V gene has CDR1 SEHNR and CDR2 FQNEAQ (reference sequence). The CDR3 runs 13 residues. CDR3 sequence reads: CASSLQGGKTQYF. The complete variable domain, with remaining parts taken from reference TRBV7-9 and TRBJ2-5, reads DTGVSQNPRHKITKRGQNVTFRCDPISEHNRLYWYRQTLGQGPEFLTYFQNEAQLEKSRLLSDRFSAERPKGSFSTLEIQRTEQGDSAMYLCASSLQGGKTQYFGPGTRLLVL.

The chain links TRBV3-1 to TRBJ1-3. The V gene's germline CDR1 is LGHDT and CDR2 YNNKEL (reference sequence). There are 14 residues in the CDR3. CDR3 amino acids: CASSPGDSGNTIYF.

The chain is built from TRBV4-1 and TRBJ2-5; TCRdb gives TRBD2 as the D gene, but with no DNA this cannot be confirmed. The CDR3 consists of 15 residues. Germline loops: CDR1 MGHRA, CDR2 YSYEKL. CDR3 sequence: CASSQVAGGPETQYF.

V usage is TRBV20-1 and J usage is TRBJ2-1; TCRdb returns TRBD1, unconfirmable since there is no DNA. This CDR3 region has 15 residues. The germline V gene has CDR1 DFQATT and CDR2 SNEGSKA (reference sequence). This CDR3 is CSSRDPGQGGGEQFF.

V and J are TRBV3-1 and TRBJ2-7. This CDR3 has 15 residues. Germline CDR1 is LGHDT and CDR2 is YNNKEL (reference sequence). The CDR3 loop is CASSQDTTESYEQYF.

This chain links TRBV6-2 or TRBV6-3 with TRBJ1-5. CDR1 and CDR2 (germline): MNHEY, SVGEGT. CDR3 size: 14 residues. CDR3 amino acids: CASSYGTAVEPQHF.